The 16 T cell receptor beta chains presented below share a single source sample, sequenced in a study of blood T cell repertoires in COVID-19. This table comes from immunoSEQ multiplex PCR, and its TCRdb copy is limited to in-frame clones, with some not included. The sample comprises about 160,000 clones, more than 65% of which are singletons, and 11% to 15% rests with the top ten. Specimen: peripheral blood. The source of these receptors is a woman older than 75 with acute or convalescent COVID-19.

The chain is built from TRBV12-3 or TRBV12-4 and TRBJ2-4; the match to TRBD1 covers 9 bases. The CDR3 is 13 amino acids. After removal of 8 bases from V and 9 bases from J, the junction contained 8 bases not matched to a gene. CDR3 sequence reads: CASGGQGFGIQYF. CDR3 sequence (DNA): TGTGCCAGCGGCGGACAGGGGTTTGGCATTCAGTACTTC.

This chain joins TRBV24-1 and TRBJ2-1; 9 bases agree with TRBD2. The CDR3 contains 15 residues. Germline V gene sequence: CDR1 KGHDR, CDR2 SFDVKD. The ends lost 8 bases at V and 4 bases at J; junction bases unmatched: 8. CDR3 nucleotide sequence: TGTGCCACCATGCCGGGTAGCGGGGGATACAATGAGCAGTTCTTC. As protein: CATMPGSGGYNEQFF.

The chain carries TRBV7-2 and TRBJ2-5, with 7 bases lining up with TRBD2. Germline lookup yields CDR1 SGHTA and CDR2 FQGNSA. Trimming cost V 5 bases and J 3 bases; bases outside gene matches: 3. This CDR3 comprises 13 residues. In DNA, the CDR3 is TGTGCCAGCAGCAGAAGCGGGGAAGAGACCCAGTACTTC. This encodes CASSRSGEETQYF.

This chain links TRBV10-2 with TRBJ1-5, with D perhaps TRBD1 (5 bases). The CDR3 spans 15 residues. The ends were cut back, 5 bases at V and 5 bases at J, with 16 bases in the middle. The germline gives CDR1 WSHSY, CDR2 SAAADI. CDR3 coding DNA: TGCGCCAGCAGTCCATGGGGGGAAGGAGATCAGCCCCAGCATTTT. This encodes CASSPWGEGDQPQHF.

The chain carries TRBV10-2 and TRBJ1-6, with D tentatively TRBD1 (5 bases). The V end was cut by 1 base, the J end by 10 bases, with 8 bases between. The CDR3 is 13 amino acids. Germline loops: CDR1 WSHSY, CDR2 SAAADI. DNA for the CDR3: TGCGCCAGCAGTGAGTACAGGCAATCACCCCTCCACTTT. It translates to CASSEYRQSPLHF.

The chain links TRBV3-1 (or the pseudogene TRBV3-2) to TRBJ2-6; D is unresolved. The germline V gene encodes CDR1 LGHDT and CDR2 YNNKEL (reference sequence). V dropped 4 bases and J dropped 0 bases, with 10 bases sitting between them. The CDR3 runs 16 residues. The CDR3 loop is CASSPLPNSGANVLTF. CDR3 sequence (DNA): TGTGCCAGCAGCCCTCTACCCAACTCTGGGGCCAACGTCCTGACTTTC.

The rearrangement joins TRBV30 to TRBJ1-1, with D hard to call. The CDR3 is made up of 12 amino acids. CDR1 GTSNPN and CDR2 SVGIG come from the germline V gene (reference sequence). The V and J ends lost 4 bases and 5 bases respectively, with 11 bases between them. The CDR3 bases are TGTGCCTGGACCCATGGAGGAACTGAAGCTTTCTTT. This gives the protein CAWTHGGTEAFF.

The V and J genes are TRBV5-1 and TRBJ2-1, with a weak D call TRBD2 (5 bases). The V gene lost 0 bases and the J gene lost 1 base, with 17 bases spanning the gap. This CDR3 has 18 amino acids. Germline CDR1 is SGHRS and CDR2 is YFSETQ. The CDR3 region is CASSLAFDGELSYNEQFF. Here the CDR3 DNA reads TGCGCCAGCAGCTTGGCCTTTGACGGGGAATTGTCCTACAATGAGCAGTTCTTC. Combining the CDR3 with reference TRBV5-1 and TRBJ2-1 gives the whole variable domain KAGVTQTPRYLIKTRGQQVTLSCSPISGHRSVSWYQQTPGQGLQFLFEYFSETQRNKGNFPGRFSGRQFSNSRSEMNVSTLELGDSALYLCASSLAFDGELSYNEQFFGPGTRLTVL.

The J gene is TRBJ1-1, the V gene TRBV28; 7 positions match TRBD1. Looked up from germline, CDR1 is MDHEN and CDR2 is SYDVKM. Germline trimming cut 3 bases from V and 5 bases from J; bases unmatched to any gene: 12. The CDR3 has 16 amino acids. The CDR3 DNA is TGTGCCAGCAGTTTGCGGGGCAGGGGGGTCGGGACTGAAGCTTTCTTT. This translates into CASSLRGRGVGTEAFF.

This clone was counted between two and nine times. The genes are TRBV6-5 and TRBJ1-1; D is uncertain. Trimming removed 5 bases at V and 4 bases at J, with 11 bases between. Germline V lookup: CDR1 MNHEY, CDR2 SVGAGI. The CDR3 runs 13 residues. The CDR3 is CASSTLEGTEAFF. Written as DNA, the CDR3 is TGTGCCAGCAGTACGTTAGAGGGCACTGAAGCTTTCTTT.

V and J are TRBV2 and TRBJ1-6; 9 nucleotides line up with TRBD1. The V segment lost 8 bases and the J segment 9 bases; nucleotides outside the gene matches: 5. Germline values: CDR1 SNHLY, CDR2 FYNNEI. There are 13 residues in the CDR3. CDR3 region: CASGTGQGSPLHF. The CDR3 region has the DNA TGTGCCAGCGGGACAGGGCAGGGTTCACCCCTCCACTTT.

This rearrangement joins TRBV29-1 to TRBJ2-3; TRBD1 matches 7 bases. The V gene end was trimmed by 3 bases and the J gene end by 0 bases; junction bases not matched to a gene: 3. The CDR3 length is 14 residues. The V gene's germline CDR1 is SQVTM and CDR2 ANQGSEA. The CDR3 region is CSVDRTGSTDTQYF. CDR3 DNA sequence: TGCAGCGTTGACCGGACAGGAAGCACAGATACGCAGTATTTT.

This chain connects TRBV23-1 to TRBJ2-7; 10 nucleotides agree with TRBD1. TRBV23-1 is treated as an ORF (open reading frame) with a function not yet certain. The CDR3 contains 15 residues. J was trimmed by 3 bases and V by 7 bases; bases with no gene match: 9. The CDR3 DNA reads as TGCGCCAGCACCGAGGAGAGGACAGGGGGCTACGAGCAGTACTTC. Translation: CASTEERTGGYEQYF.

The gene calls are TRBV5-1 and TRBJ2-1, with 7 positions matching TRBD2. CDR1 and CDR2 (germline): SGHRS, YFSETQ. This CDR3 has 13 amino acids. Unmatched junction bases numbered 2, after V lost 0 bases and J lost 8 bases. CDR3 sequence (DNA): TGCGCCAGCAGCTTGGGGGGAGGGCATGAGCAGTTCTTC. It translates to CASSLGGGHEQFF.

V usage is TRBV4-1 and J usage is TRBJ1-2; D might be TRBD1 (5 bases). Germline lookup yields CDR1 MGHRA and CDR2 YSYEKL. V lost 4 bases and J 8 bases, leaving 14 bases between the germline ends. The CDR3 spans 13 residues. The CDR3 DNA reads TGCGCCAGCAGCCCCCCTTCCCGACAGGGCTACACCTTC. It yields the protein CASSPPSRQGYTF.

With regard to this clone: Other nucleotide sequences in the sample specify the same CDR3. The V call is TRBV12-3 or TRBV12-4, the J call TRBJ2-7; no firm D call. V was clipped by 4 bases and J by 4 bases, with 5 bases between them. The CDR3 sequence is 11 residues long. CDR3 sequence (DNA): TGTGCCAGCAGTTCCTATTACGAGCAGTACTTC. It is translated as CASSSYYEQYF.